There are many counts of the clone carrying this T cell receptor (beta chain). Time point specified: newly diagnosed GD, antithyroid drugs for less than 3 months. From RNA extracted from PBMCs, the TCR library was made. It was an endocrinology department in Xi'an, China, that provided the patients. The data originate from a study of regulatory T cells in long-lasting Graves disease. Germline V CDR1 and CDR2: LGHNT, FRNRAP. V gave up 3 bases and J gave up 3 bases, with 14 bases separating them. The CDR3 loop spans 15 amino acids. In building TCR beta libraries, iRepertoire HTBI primers were used together with Arm-PCR of CDR3 regions. TCRdb ran MiXCR on the multiplex PCR reads and lists one entry per CDR3 protein. The repertoire has hundreds of thousands of distinct CDR3 sequences, less than 15% of them found once; the top ten carry roughly a tenth. These data also featured in a second study, about T cells in Graves' hyperthyroidism and ophthalmopathy. From that second work: The study excluded patients with uncontrolled infection, other autoimmune disease, pregnancy or lactation. Most thyroid clonotypes expanded above 0.001 appeared in blood too.

This clonotype was obtained from a man younger than 45 with Graves disease. This chain joins TRBV12-5 and TRBJ1-1; D is unresolved. The sample here was peripheral blood mononuclear cells (PBMCs), taken at new diagnosis, from a patient treated with antithyroid drugs. The CDR3 DNA reads TGTGCTAGTGGTTTAGGAGGAAGCGGGCACACTGAAGCTTTCTTT. Its protein product is CASGLGGSGHTEAFF.